This T cell receptor beta chain was identified during a study of blood T cell repertoires in COVID-19. At the level of the study: Spain, Italy and the United States supplied samples that represented acute and convalescent COVID-19.

Sequenced by immunoSEQ multiplex PCR; TCRdb stores in-frame clones only, minus some. The repertoire holds roughly 250,000 clones, with 70% to 85% as singletons. Germline CDR1 is SGHNT and CDR2 is YENEEA. The V and J ends lost 1 base and 5 bases respectively, with 9 bases between them. The CDR3 spans 13 residues. This receptor was taken from a woman of 80 years or more with acute or convalescent COVID-19. The chain links TRBV11-3 to TRBJ2-7; possible D gene TRBD2, 6 bases. The sequenced sample consisted of peripheral blood. The CDR3 DNA is TGTGCCAGCAGCTTAGGGGACTTCCACGAGCAGTACTTC. Encoded protein: CASSLGDFHEQYF.